Listed below are T cell receptor beta chains from one sample, sequenced in a study of OX40 agonist ivuxolimab in advanced cancers. Generated by immunoSEQ multiplex PCR, the TCRdb table keeps only in-frame clones and is missing some. The table shows around 67,000 clones, with less than 90% occurring only once. Sequenced material: CD4+ or CD8+ T cells sorted from blood, taken in a trial of the OX40 agonist ivuxolimab. The receptors come from an adult with an advanced solid tumor such as melanoma, head and neck, liver or kidney cancer. Both conserved end residues are part of each CDR3. D genes are given only for firm matches. A row's size may be missing; if present it is once, few, many or a size class.

J,size,D,V,DNA,CDR3
TRBJ1-2,-,-,TRBV10-3,TGTGCCATCAGTGAGAACTCCTTCACCACAGGATCGCCTAGAGGCTACACCTTC,CAISENSFTTGSPRGYTF
TRBJ2-7,-,TRBD1,TRBV2,TGTGCCAGCAGCCGAAGTAGGACAGGGACCTACGAGCAGTACTTC,CASSRSRTGTYEQYF
TRBJ1-1,-,TRBD1,TRBV5-4,TGTGCCAGCAGCTTGGGACAGGGAGGGACTGAAGCTTTCTTT,CASSLGQGGTEAFF
TRBJ2-5,few,-,TRBV27,TGTGCCAGCAGAACACGTTGGACCCAAGAGACCCAGTACTTC,CASRTRWTQETQYF
TRBJ1-1,-,-,TRBV13,TGTGCCAGCAGAGTCAGGGGTGGCATGAACACTGAAGCTTTCTTT,CASRVRGGMNTEAFF
TRBJ2-3,-,TRBD1,TRBV7-8,TGTGCCAGCAGCTCCCCAGGGGGCCTCATCAACACAGATACGCAGTATTTT,CASSSPGGLINTDTQYF
TRBJ2-7,-,-,TRBV7-3,TGTGCCAGCAGCTGGGTTTCTTCGGGAGCCTACGAGCAGTACTTC,CASSWVSSGAYEQYF
TRBJ2-2,-,-,TRBV28,TGTGCCAGCAGTTTTGCTACGGGAAGGTCCGGGGAGCTGTTTTTT,CASSFATGRSGELFF
TRBJ1-1,-,-,TRBV18,TGTGCCAGCTCACCACCCCAAGGGGCTTGGACTGAAGCTTTCTTT,CASSPPQGAWTEAFF
TRBJ2-5,-,-,TRBV7-3,TGTGCCAGCAGCTTAGATGGCAATACAGAGACCCAGTACTTC,CASSLDGNTETQYF
TRBJ2-3,-,-,TRBV9,TGTGCCAGCAGCGTAGTGTCAGGGGCAACAGATACGCAGTATTTT,CASSVVSGATDTQYF
TRBJ1-5,-,-,TRBV7-8,TGTGCCAGCAGCTTAGTCACGGAGAATCAGCCCCAGCATTTT,CASSLVTENQPQHF
TRBJ2-1,-,TRBD2,TRBV5-1,TGCGCCAGCAGCTCCGGGACTAGCGAGTACAATGAGCAGTTCTTC,CASSSGTSEYNEQFF
TRBJ2-7,-,TRBD2,TRBV10-3,TGTGCCATCAGTGAGGATCAACTAGCGGGATCTCTCGAGCAGTACTTC,CAISEDQLAGSLEQYF
TRBJ2-5,once,TRBD2,TRBV6-5,TGTGCCAGCAGAAGCGGGGGGGCAGAAGCGGAGACCCAGTACTTC,CASRSGGAEAETQYF
TRBJ2-4,-,-,TRBV5-4,TGTGCCAGCAGCTTTGGGCCCGCGGACCAGTACTTC,CASSFGPADQYF
TRBJ1-2,-,TRBD1,TRBV19,TGTGCCAGTTCACCGGGGACAGGGTTCTTCTATGGCTACACCTTC,CASSPGTGFFYGYTF
TRBJ1-1,few,-,TRBV15,TGTGCCACCAGCAGAGGACTTACCCCGAACACTGAAGCTTTCTTT,CATSRGLTPNTEAFF
TRBJ2-1,once,-,TRBV7-2,TGTGCCAGCAGCTTAATGCCAGGGGAGTACAATGAGCAGTTCTTC,CASSLMPGEYNEQFF
TRBJ1-2,-,TRBD1,TRBV14,TGTGCCAGCAGCGCCAGGGGGGACTATGGCTACACCTTC,CASSARGDYGYTF
TRBJ2-7,-,TRBD1,TRBV13,TGTGCCAGCAGCTCAGGACAGGGGTCCTACGAGCAGTACTTC,CASSSGQGSYEQYF
TRBJ2-7,-,-,TRBV7-8,TGTGCCAGCAGCTTCAGTACGGGAACCCCCTACGAGCAGTACTTC,CASSFSTGTPYEQYF
TRBJ2-7,-,-,TRBV12-5,TGTGCTAGTGGTTTGTACAGTACCTACGAGCAGTACTTC,CASGLYSTYEQYF
TRBJ2-7,-,-,TRBV2,TGTGCCACTACACACCCTGACCGCTACGAGCAGTACTTC,CATTHPDRYEQYF
TRBJ2-3,-,TRBD1,TRBV10-3,TGTGCCACCAACAGGGGAACTCTCGCAGATACGCAGTATTTT,CATNRGTLADTQYF
TRBJ2-1,-,TRBD2,TRBV4-1,TGCGCCAGCAGCCAAAGCGTCGGGAGGGGCTCCTACAATGAGCAGTTCTTC,CASSQSVGRGSYNEQFF
TRBJ2-3,-,-,TRBV9,TGTGCCAGCAGCGCTCTGGGGGCGTCTGTCCTTGGGGATACGCAGTATTTT,CASSALGASVLGDTQYF
TRBJ2-7,-,-,TRBV27,TGTGCCAGCAGAAAACAGGGTCTTCGGTACGAGCAGTACTTC,CASRKQGLRYEQYF
TRBJ1-6,once,-,TRBV18,TGTGCCAGCTCACCACCAGGGGCGCCTAATTCACCCCTCCACTTT,CASSPPGAPNSPLHF
TRBJ2-1,-,TRBD2,TRBV30,TGTGCCTGGAGCCGAGGACTAGCGGTAGACAATGAGCAGTTCTTC,CAWSRGLAVDNEQFF
TRBJ2-7,-,TRBD1,TRBV5-1,TGCGCCAGCAGATTCAGGGGGATGTACGAGCAGTACTTC,CASRFRGMYEQYF